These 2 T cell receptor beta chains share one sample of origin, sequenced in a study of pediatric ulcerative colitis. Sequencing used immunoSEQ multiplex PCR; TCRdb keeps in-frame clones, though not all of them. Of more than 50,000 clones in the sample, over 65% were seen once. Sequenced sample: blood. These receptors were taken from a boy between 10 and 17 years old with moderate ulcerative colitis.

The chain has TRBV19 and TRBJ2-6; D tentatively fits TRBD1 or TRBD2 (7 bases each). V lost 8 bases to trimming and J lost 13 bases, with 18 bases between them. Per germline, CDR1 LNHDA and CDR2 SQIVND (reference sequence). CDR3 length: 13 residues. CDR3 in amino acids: CASRREGAFVLTF. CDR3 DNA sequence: TGTGCCAGTCGAAGGGAGGGGGCCTTTGTCCTGACTTTC.

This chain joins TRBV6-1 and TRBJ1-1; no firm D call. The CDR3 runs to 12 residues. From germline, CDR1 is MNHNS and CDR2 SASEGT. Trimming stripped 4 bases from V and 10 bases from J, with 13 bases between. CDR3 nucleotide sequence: TGTGCCAGCAGTGGACCGCTCCCCGGAGCTTTCTTT. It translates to CASSGPLPGAFF.